This entry lists 13 T cell receptor beta chains sequenced from one sample in a study of a mutant IDH1 vaccine in newly diagnosed glioma. These receptors' targets are unknown. The repertoire was sequenced with immunoSEQ multiplex PCR; TCRdb's copy has only in-frame clones and lacks some. The sample records approximately 84,000 clones, roughly four fifths being singletons. Time point meaning: week 47, end of study. Each dose of the vaccine consisted of 300 ug of mutant IDH1 20-mer peptide, with topical imiquimod. Sample: PBMCs, taken from a glioma patient whose treatment included an IDH1 peptide vaccine. Every receptor here comes from a man aged 35-49 years with glioma.

Comment on this clone: This may stem from a read error, because a much larger clone lies one nucleotide away. V usage is TRBV7-8 and J usage is TRBJ1-1; no definite D call. V lost 1 base, J lost 1 base, and 4 bases lay in between. Germline values: CDR1 SGHVS, CDR2 FQNEAQ. The CDR3 runs to 13 residues. The CDR3 DNA is TGTGCCAGCAGCTTAGTAGGGAACACTGAAGCTTTCTTT. This gives the protein CASSLVGNTEAFF. Full variable domain (rest looked up from reference TRBV7-8 and TRBJ1-1): GAGVSQSPRYKVAKRGQDVALRCDPISGHVSLFWYQQALGQGPEFLTYFQNEAQLDKSGLPSDRFFAERPEGSVSTLKIQRTQQEDSAVYLCASSLVGNTEAFFGQGTRLTVV.

The rearrangement links TRBV27 to TRBJ1-1, with TRBD1 matching over 8 bases. This CDR3 is 13 amino acids long. The ends lost 7 bases at V and 7 bases at J; junction bases unmatched: 8. Germline-derived CDR1 and CDR2 are MNHEY and SMNVEV (reference sequence). Written as DNA, the CDR3 is TGTGCCAGCACCCTAACAGGGGGTGGTGAAGCTTTCTTT. Translation: CASTLTGGGEAFF.

This chain connects TRBV19 to TRBJ2-7, with D unclear. V lost 4 bases and J 0 bases, leaving 7 bases between the germline ends. CDR1 is LNHDA and CDR2 is SQIVND in the germline V gene (reference sequence). The CDR3 extends over 13 amino acids. The CDR3 here is CASSSGPSYEQYF. Here the CDR3 DNA reads TGTGCCAGTAGTAGCGGACCCTCCTACGAGCAGTACTTC.

The V gene is TRBV11-2, the J gene TRBJ2-7, with TRBD1 matching over 7 bases. The V and J ends lost 5 bases and 0 bases, in that order; junction bases with no gene match: 4. Germline V CDR1 and CDR2: SGHAT, FQNNGV. There are 14 residues in the CDR3. Here the CDR3 DNA reads TGTGCCAGCAGCCACGGACAGGCCTCCTACGAGCAGTACTTC. This translates into CASSHGQASYEQYF.

V and J are TRBV7-2 and TRBJ2-7; D might be TRBD1 (6 bases). From germline, CDR1 is SGHTA and CDR2 FQGNSA. The CDR3 spans 15 residues. V lost 5 bases, J lost 2 bases, and 16 bases lay in between. In DNA form, the CDR3 reads TGTGCCAGCAGCACAGGGATGAGCTCTGCCTACGAGCAGTACTTC. As protein: CASSTGMSSAYEQYF.

The genes are TRBV5-4 and TRBJ2-3; TRBD2 matches at 8 bases. J lost 4 bases, V lost 4 bases, and 20 bases had no gene match. CDR1 is SGHNT, CDR2 YYREEE, per germline (reference sequence). This CDR3 has 19 amino acids. CDR3 sequence: CASSPMGLPGLGGSDTQYF. CDR3 nucleotides: TGTGCCAGCAGCCCGATGGGATTACCGGGACTAGGAGGATCAGATACGCAGTATTTT.

The chain couples TRBV15 to TRBJ2-5, with a possible D match to TRBD2 (6 bases). CDR1 is LNHNV and CDR2 is YYDKDF in the germline V gene (reference sequence). Trimming took 0 bases from V and 5 from J, leaving 10 bases between them. This CDR3 is built from 14 residues. The CDR3, as DNA: TGTGCCACCAGCAGAGAAGCAGGGAGGGAGACCCAGTACTTC. Its translation: CATSREAGRETQYF. Looking up the rest from reference TRBV15 and TRBJ2-5 gives the full variable domain: DAMVIQNPRYQVTQFGKPVTLSCSQTLNHNVMYWYQQKSSQAPKLLFHYYDKDFNNEADTPDNFQSRRPNTSFCFLDIRSPGLGDTAMYLCATSREAGRETQYFGPGTRLLVL.

This chain joins TRBV11-2 and TRBJ1-4; D might be TRBD1 (5 bases). Trimming stripped 0 bases from V and 7 bases from J, with 12 bases between. There are 15 residues in the CDR3. From germline, CDR1 is SGHAT and CDR2 FQNNGV. CDR3 in DNA: TGTGCCAGCAGCTTAGATGTTGGGGGTAGTGAAAAACTGTTTTTT. It translates to CASSLDVGGSEKLFF.

This clone was found a few times. The chain employs TRBV10-2 and TRBJ2-5; D unresolved. Germline CDR1 is WSHSY and CDR2 is SAAADI. The CDR3 has 12 amino acids. Trimming took 5 bases from V and 5 from J, leaving 9 bases between them. The CDR3 DNA follows: TGCGCCAGCAGTCCCTCAATGGAGACCCAGTACTTC. It yields the protein CASSPSMETQYF.

This clone was seen a handful of times. The DNA of the CDR3 is TGTGCCAGCAGCTCGGGACAGCTCTATGGCTACACCTTC. As protein: CASSSGQLYGYTF. The chain has TRBV5-4 and TRBJ1-2, with 7 nucleotides matching TRBD1. Per the germline V gene, CDR1 is SGHNT and CDR2 is YYREEE (reference sequence). J gave up 4 bases and V 3 bases, and 3 bases lay outside the gene matches. The CDR3 sequence is 13 residues long.

The chain employs TRBV4-1 and TRBJ1-3; 7 bases are shared with TRBD1. Germline V CDR1 and CDR2: MGHRA, YSYEKL. The length of the CDR3 is 20 residues. J lost 0 bases, V lost 2 bases, and 16 bases had no gene match. Here the CDR3 reads CASSQLTPKTGRDSGNTIYF. The CDR3 DNA is TGCGCCAGCAGCCAACTGACCCCGAAGACAGGGAGGGACTCTGGAAACACCATATATTTT.

The chain is built from TRBV4-2 and TRBJ1-1; D is possibly TRBD1 (5 bases). From germline, CDR1 is LGHNA and CDR2 YNFKEQ. V was shortened by 0 bases and J by 0 bases, with 8 bases between the two germline ends. CDR3 length equals 15 residues. CDR3 protein: CASSQDPGMNTEAFF. The CDR3 bases are TGTGCCAGCAGCCAAGATCCAGGGATGAACACTGAAGCTTTCTTT.

The chain links TRBV28 to TRBJ2-1, with 11 positions matching TRBD2. CDR1 is MDHEN, CDR2 SYDVKM, per germline. This CDR3 spans 15 amino acids. V lost 2 bases and J lost 9; bases outside the gene matches: 6. CDR3 protein: CASSLGSGRESEQFF. The CDR3, as DNA: TGTGCCAGCAGTTTAGGTAGCGGGAGGGAGAGTGAGCAGTTCTTC.